These T cell receptor beta chains were read from a single sample in a study of T cells after yellow fever vaccination. Using its own MiXCR run on the 5' RACE reads, TCRdb lists one record per CDR3 protein. Among some 69,000 distinct CDR3 sequences, around 6.2% were seen once, and the ten largest hold 2.2%. The starting material was CD4+ T cells sorted from PBMCs, obtained roughly 15 days after the first yellow fever vaccination. These receptors were collected from a man between 18 and 29 years old who received the YFV17D yellow fever vaccine. The CDR3 runs from the conserved cysteine through the conserved F or W. Each record gives: V gene, CDR3 length, clone size, J gene, D gene, CDR3 DNA, CDR3 protein. The D gene is left open where the match is weak. The size of a clone is reported for some rows only, either as once, few or many, or as a class for expanded clones.

V gene: TRBV5-4
CDR3 length: 16
clone size: many
J gene: TRBJ2-5
D gene: TRBD2
CDR3 DNA: TGTGCCAGCAGCTTTGGCGGGGGGGCCCGTGCAGAGACCCAGTACTTC
CDR3 protein: CASSFGGGARAETQYF

V gene: TRBV6-5
CDR3 length: 15
clone size: many
J gene: TRBJ2-1
D gene: .
CDR3 DNA: TGTGCCAGCAGTTACTCCCTAAGTCGATACAATGAGCAGTTCTTC
CDR3 protein: CASSYSLSRYNEQFF

V gene: TRBV7-9
CDR3 length: 13
clone size: many
J gene: TRBJ1-5
D gene: .
CDR3 DNA: TGTGCCAGCAGCTTACAGGGTATTCAGCCCCAGCATTTT
CDR3 protein: CASSLQGIQPQHF

V gene: TRBV7-9
CDR3 length: 15
clone size: many
J gene: TRBJ1-1
D gene: .
CDR3 DNA: TGTGCCAGCAGCCCATCGGCGGCGGAAGACACTGAAGCTTTCTTT
CDR3 protein: CASSPSAAEDTEAFF

V gene: TRBV7-2
CDR3 length: 14
clone size: many
J gene: TRBJ2-5
D gene: .
CDR3 DNA: TGTGCCAGCAGCTACCGATTTGGGTCGGAGACCCAGTACTTC
CDR3 protein: CASSYRFGSETQYF

V gene: TRBV5-1
CDR3 length: 14
clone size: many
J gene: TRBJ1-3
D gene: .
CDR3 DNA: TGCGCCAGCAGCTTGGGGGTAACTGGAAACACCATATATTTT
CDR3 protein: CASSLGVTGNTIYF

V gene: TRBV24-1
CDR3 length: 13
clone size: many
J gene: TRBJ1-1
D gene: TRBD1
CDR3 DNA: TGTGCCACCAGGTCGTACAGGGGCTCTGAAGCTTTCTTT
CDR3 protein: CATRSYRGSEAFF

V gene: TRBV2
CDR3 length: 16
clone size: many
J gene: TRBJ2-2
D gene: TRBD2
CDR3 DNA: TGTGCCAGCAGTGAAGCGGGACTAGCGGGGACCGGGGAGCTGTTTTTT
CDR3 protein: CASSEAGLAGTGELFF

V gene: TRBV20-1
CDR3 length: 13
clone size: many
J gene: TRBJ2-2
D gene: .
CDR3 DNA: TGCAGTGCTAGGGCGGGGACGAACGGGGAGCTGTTTTTT
CDR3 protein: CSARAGTNGELFF

V gene: TRBV4-3
CDR3 length: 14
clone size: many
J gene: TRBJ1-4
D gene: .
CDR3 DNA: TGCGCCAGCAGCCAAGCAGGGACTTATGAAAAACTGTTTTTT
CDR3 protein: CASSQAGTYEKLFF

V gene: TRBV20-1
CDR3 length: 20
clone size: few
J gene: TRBJ2-1
D gene: TRBD2
CDR3 DNA: TGCAGTGCCCCTCAACCCCCCGGGACTAGCGGGTTCTACTCCTACAATGAGCAGTTCTTC
CDR3 protein: CSAPQPPGTSGFYSYNEQFF

V gene: TRBV19
CDR3 length: 15
clone size: few
J gene: TRBJ2-6
D gene: .
CDR3 DNA: TGTGCCAGTACCCTGCCACGGTTTGGGGCCAACGTCCTGACTTTC
CDR3 protein: CASTLPRFGANVLTF

V gene: TRBV10-2
CDR3 length: 15
clone size: many
J gene: TRBJ2-3
D gene: .
CDR3 DNA: TGCGCCAGCATGACAGGACACCATAACACAGATACGCAGTATTTT
CDR3 protein: CASMTGHHNTDTQYF

V gene: TRBV7-3
CDR3 length: 14
clone size: many
J gene: TRBJ1-1
D gene: .
CDR3 DNA: TGTGCCAGCAGCCCGACAGGACCGAACACTGAAGCTTTCTTT
CDR3 protein: CASSPTGPNTEAFF

V gene: TRBV5-1
CDR3 length: 15
clone size: many
J gene: TRBJ2-6
D gene: .
CDR3 DNA: TGCGCCAGCAGTCCGGGGGCCGCTGGGGCCAACGTCCTGACTTTC
CDR3 protein: CASSPGAAGANVLTF

V gene: TRBV5-1
CDR3 length: 15
clone size: many
J gene: TRBJ1-2
D gene: .
CDR3 DNA: TGCGCCAGCAGCTTGGCAGGGGCTCCCAACTATGGCTACACCTTC
CDR3 protein: CASSLAGAPNYGYTF

V gene: TRBV9
CDR3 length: 16
clone size: many
J gene: TRBJ2-2
D gene: TRBD2
CDR3 DNA: TGTGCCAGCAGCGTAACGGGTAGCGGGGGGTCCGGGGAGCTGTTTTTT
CDR3 protein: CASSVTGSGGSGELFF

V gene: TRBV2
CDR3 length: 12
clone size: many
J gene: TRBJ1-1
D gene: TRBD1
CDR3 DNA: TGTGCCAGCAGTGAACAGGGGGTGGAAGCTTTCTTT
CDR3 protein: CASSEQGVEAFF

V gene: TRBV24-1
CDR3 length: 15
clone size: many
J gene: TRBJ2-1
D gene: TRBD2
CDR3 DNA: TGTGCCACCAGTGATCCCGGACTAGCGGGTGATGAGCAGTTCTTC
CDR3 protein: CATSDPGLAGDEQFF

V gene: TRBV2
CDR3 length: 14
clone size: many
J gene: TRBJ1-4
D gene: .
CDR3 DNA: TGTGCCACCACTAAGACTGCAACTAATGAAAAACTGTTTTTT
CDR3 protein: CATTKTATNEKLFF

V gene: TRBV5-1
CDR3 length: 13
clone size: .
J gene: TRBJ1-5
D gene: .
CDR3 DNA: TGCGCCAGCAGCTTGTCGAGTCGGGAGCCCCAGCATTTT
CDR3 protein: CASSLSSREPQHF

V gene: TRBV5-1
CDR3 length: 12
clone size: many
J gene: TRBJ2-7
D gene: .
CDR3 DNA: TGCGCCAGCAGCTTGGGGTACTACGAGCAGTACTTC
CDR3 protein: CASSLGYYEQYF

V gene: TRBV7-9
CDR3 length: 15
clone size: many
J gene: TRBJ2-3
D gene: .
CDR3 DNA: TGTGCCAGCAGCTTACGGGGCCTTGGGCCAGATACGCAGTATTTT
CDR3 protein: CASSLRGLGPDTQYF

V gene: TRBV29-1
CDR3 length: 13
clone size: many
J gene: TRBJ2-5
D gene: .
CDR3 DNA: TGCAGCGTTGCCAGGGGTGGTGAAGAGACCCAGTACTTC
CDR3 protein: CSVARGGEETQYF

V gene: TRBV29-1
CDR3 length: 15
clone size: many
J gene: TRBJ2-2
D gene: TRBD1
CDR3 DNA: TGCAGCGTTCCAGGACAGGGCGCGAACACCGGGGAGCTGTTTTTT
CDR3 protein: CSVPGQGANTGELFF

V gene: TRBV18
CDR3 length: 11
clone size: many
J gene: TRBJ2-5
D gene: .
CDR3 DNA: TGTGCCAGCTCACTTACCGGGGCCCAGTACTTC
CDR3 protein: CASSLTGAQYF

V gene: TRBV4-2
CDR3 length: 17
clone size: many
J gene: TRBJ1-1
D gene: .
CDR3 DNA: TGTGCCAGCAGCCAAGGGAGTGGATGGGTTAGAGACACTGAAGCTTTCTTT
CDR3 protein: CASSQGSGWVRDTEAFF

V gene: TRBV5-1
CDR3 length: 14
clone size: many
J gene: TRBJ2-7
D gene: TRBD1
CDR3 DNA: TGCGCCAGCAGTTCCGGGACAGGGGGCTACGAGCAGTACTTC
CDR3 protein: CASSSGTGGYEQYF

V gene: TRBV5-1
CDR3 length: 15
clone size: many
J gene: TRBJ2-1
D gene: TRBD2
CDR3 DNA: TGCGCCAGCAGCCCCCGGGGAGGGCCCGAGGTTGAGCAGTTCTTC
CDR3 protein: CASSPRGGPEVEQFF

V gene: TRBV5-1
CDR3 length: 14
clone size: few
J gene: TRBJ2-5
D gene: TRBD2
CDR3 DNA: TGCGCCAGCAGCGAGGCGGGGGGTCCAGAGACCCAGTACTTC
CDR3 protein: CASSEAGGPETQYF

V gene: TRBV27
CDR3 length: 14
clone size: many
J gene: TRBJ1-2
D gene: .
CDR3 DNA: TGTGCCAGCAGTAGAGGGGGGCAGATCTATGGCTACACCTTC
CDR3 protein: CASSRGGQIYGYTF

V gene: TRBV4-3
CDR3 length: 13
clone size: many
J gene: TRBJ2-2
D gene: .
CDR3 DNA: TGCGCCAGCAGCCAAGATTTAGGCGGGGAGCTGTTTTTT
CDR3 protein: CASSQDLGGELFF

V gene: TRBV4-3
CDR3 length: 15
clone size: .
J gene: TRBJ2-7
D gene: TRBD2
CDR3 DNA: TGCGCCAGCAGCCAAGGAAGCAGCGGGGCCTACGAGCAGTACTTC
CDR3 protein: CASSQGSSGAYEQYF

V gene: TRBV7-9
CDR3 length: 14
clone size: many
J gene: TRBJ2-3
D gene: .
CDR3 DNA: TGTGCCAGCAGCCGTGGCCCCACCGACGATACGCAGTATTTT
CDR3 protein: CASSRGPTDDTQYF

V gene: TRBV12-3/TRBV12-4
CDR3 length: 14
clone size: many
J gene: TRBJ2-7
D gene: TRBD1
CDR3 DNA: TGTGCCAGCAGTGCTACAGGGGGGCCACGCGAGCAGTATTTC
CDR3 protein: CASSATGGPREQYF

V gene: TRBV5-4
CDR3 length: 15
clone size: many
J gene: TRBJ2-5
D gene: TRBD2
CDR3 DNA: TGTGCCAGCGCGGAGGGACTAGCGGGGGAAGAGACCCAGTACTTC
CDR3 protein: CASAEGLAGEETQYF

V gene: TRBV24-1
CDR3 length: 16
clone size: many
J gene: TRBJ2-5
D gene: TRBD1
CDR3 DNA: TGTGCCACCAGTGAGCCCGGGACAGGGCAACAAGAGACCCAGTACTTC
CDR3 protein: CATSEPGTGQQETQYF

V gene: TRBV5-4
CDR3 length: 12
clone size: many
J gene: TRBJ2-7
D gene: .
CDR3 DNA: TGTGCCAGCAGCGCAAGTCGGTACGAGCAGTACTTC
CDR3 protein: CASSASRYEQYF

V gene: TRBV20-1
CDR3 length: 13
clone size: many
J gene: TRBJ1-3
D gene: TRBD1
CDR3 DNA: TGCAGTGCTAGCGGGACAGCCGGAAACACCATATATTTT
CDR3 protein: CSASGTAGNTIYF

V gene: TRBV7-9
CDR3 length: 15
clone size: many
J gene: TRBJ2-5
D gene: .
CDR3 DNA: TGTGCCAGCAGCCCTCTTAGGGGACGGCAAGAGACCCAGTACTTC
CDR3 protein: CASSPLRGRQETQYF

V gene: TRBV5-1
CDR3 length: 17
clone size: .
J gene: TRBJ2-6
D gene: .
CDR3 DNA: TGCGCCAGCAGCTTGGGCCTGGATCAGTCTGGGGCCAACGTCCTGACTTTC
CDR3 protein: CASSLGLDQSGANVLTF

V gene: TRBV4-3
CDR3 length: 16
clone size: many
J gene: TRBJ1-2
D gene: .
CDR3 DNA: TGCGCCAGCAGCCAAATGGGGCAGGGAAACCCCCATGGCTACACCTTC
CDR3 protein: CASSQMGQGNPHGYTF

V gene: TRBV5-6
CDR3 length: 15
clone size: many
J gene: TRBJ2-1
D gene: TRBD2
CDR3 DNA: TGTGCCAGTAAAACCGGGACTACTACCTACAATGAGCAGTTCTTC
CDR3 protein: CASKTGTTTYNEQFF

V gene: TRBV2
CDR3 length: 13
clone size: many
J gene: TRBJ1-6
D gene: TRBD1
CDR3 DNA: TGTGCCAGCAAGACAGGGATAAATTCACCCCTCCACTTT
CDR3 protein: CASKTGINSPLHF

V gene: TRBV27
CDR3 length: 16
clone size: many
J gene: TRBJ1-2
D gene: TRBD1
CDR3 DNA: TGTGCCAGCAGTTTATGGGGTTGGGACAGGTCCTATGGCTACACCTTC
CDR3 protein: CASSLWGWDRSYGYTF

V gene: TRBV20-1
CDR3 length: 15
clone size: many
J gene: TRBJ2-3
D gene: .
CDR3 DNA: TGCAGTGCTAGAGATTGGGCTAGGAGTACAGATACGCAGTATTTT
CDR3 protein: CSARDWARSTDTQYF

V gene: TRBV5-1
CDR3 length: 15
clone size: many
J gene: TRBJ2-5
D gene: .
CDR3 DNA: TGCGCCAGCAGCTTTGGAGGCTCACCTCAAGAGACCCAGTACTTC
CDR3 protein: CASSFGGSPQETQYF

V gene: TRBV12-3/TRBV12-4
CDR3 length: 11
clone size: many
J gene: TRBJ2-5
D gene: .
CDR3 DNA: TGTGCCAGCAGCTTAATGGAGACCCAGTACTTC
CDR3 protein: CASSLMETQYF

V gene: TRBV7-2
CDR3 length: 16
clone size: many
J gene: TRBJ2-3
D gene: TRBD1
CDR3 DNA: TGTGCCAGCAGCAGGGGCGGGGACAGGGTCACAGATACGCAGTATTTT
CDR3 protein: CASSRGGDRVTDTQYF

V gene: TRBV19
CDR3 length: 16
clone size: many
J gene: TRBJ2-1
D gene: .
CDR3 DNA: TGTGCCAGTACCCCCTACGGAAGTGGGGCCTACAATGAGCAGTTCTTC
CDR3 protein: CASTPYGSGAYNEQFF

V gene: TRBV20-1
CDR3 length: 11
clone size: many
J gene: TRBJ1-2
D gene: .
CDR3 DNA: TGCAGTGAGGGACATCTTTATGGCTACACCTTC
CDR3 protein: CSEGHLYGYTF

V gene: TRBV7-9
CDR3 length: 13
clone size: many
J gene: TRBJ1-1
D gene: TRBD1
CDR3 DNA: TGTGCCAGCAGCTTAGTGGAGGGGGCGCGGGCTTTCTTT
CDR3 protein: CASSLVEGARAFF

V gene: TRBV7-2
CDR3 length: 13
clone size: many
J gene: TRBJ2-4
D gene: TRBD2
CDR3 DNA: TGTGCCAGCAGAGAACTAGCGGGGGTTACTCAGTACTTC
CDR3 protein: CASRELAGVTQYF